This T cell receptor (beta chain) derives from a study of blood T cell repertoires in COVID-19. Original handling: Reference gene primer amplification gave nucleated cell count estimates. TCRdb's copy holds only in-frame clones and misses some; the assay was immunoSEQ multiplex PCR. V, J and clone size were drawn from that table, and D and trimming were deduced from the DNA. The sample consists of 240,000 or so clones, approximately 86% of them appearing once. This clone came up a few times. In assigning cohorts, the study relied on participant-reported clinical history. The sequence came from a woman between 35 and 50 years old with acute COVID-19. Sequencing used PBMCs or T cells enriched from blood (not recorded which).

CDR3 sequence reads: CASSLGRVGNEQYF. The CDR3 DNA reads TGCGCCAGCAGCTTGGGACGGGTCGGCAACGAGCAGTACTTC. This chain links TRBV5-1 with TRBJ2-7; no clear D. Between the trimmed V and J ends, which lost 0 bases and 5 bases, there was a span of 12 bases. This CDR3 region has 14 residues. Germline CDR1 reads SGHRS; CDR2 reads YFSETQ.